The T cell receptor beta chain described here comes from a study of blood T cell repertoires in COVID-19 (dated by TCRdb to about 2020). Context from the whole study: The collaborator samples originated in the United States, Italy and Spain and spanned the acute and convalescent phases of COVID-19. Nearly every sample came with metadata listing a de-identified subject ID, COVID-19 status, age in years and sex. A freely available public database, intended as a resource for researchers studying the immune response to SARS-CoV-2, is where the repertoires were released. The material from the prospective study consisted of cDNA or gDNA derived from T cells, B-cell-depleted T cells, or PBMCs. The samples were drawn from the first 160 participants of the ongoing ImmuneRACE study and from some 1,300 subjects provided by 6 global collaborators. Where available, HLA class I and class II types were taken from metadata supplied by the sample provider and were not determined by assay-based typing. Subjects who had been exposed to COVID-19, were actively infected with it, or had recovered from it provided the deeply sampled blood TCRbeta repertoires that made up the dataset. Study-level results and caveats: How much clinical and demographic metadata was included differed by source and by participant, and the metadata was provided uncurated.

The collaborating institutions used their own protocols to collect whole blood in K2EDTA tubes. For TCRbeta analysis, collaborator samples were shipped as frozen whole blood, as isolated PBMCs, or as DNA extracted from either sample type. The trim is 10 bases for V and 6 bases for J, with a gap of 20 bases between the germline ends. CDR1 and CDR2, per the germline V gene (reference sequence), are MNHNY and SVGAGI. The CDR3 numbers 14 residues from cysteine through phenylalanine. The kept DNA is CDR3 alone, 42 bases in frame from the first base. The immunoSEQ Assay, a bias-controlled multiplex PCR, was used to amplify TCRbeta CDR3 regions from genomic DNA. The study's processing was this. The number of nucleated cells in each sample was estimated from the amplification of reference gene primers within the assay. To quantify the absolute abundance of each unique TCRbeta CDR3 rearrangement, sequence reads were collapsed and filtered. For each sample, productive Simpson clonality was calculated as the square root of Simpson's diversity index over productive rearrangements. TCRdb took this table from immuneACCESS and kept in-frame rearrangements with V and J called. Such tables lack part of the clones; where checked against another copy, unresolved V genes explain under half of the gap, and the rest is unexplained. The V and J calls and clone size are taken from that table; D and trimming were inferred from the DNA. This sample has tens of thousands of clones in its table, and more than 60% of those were observed once. About half of the sample belongs to the ten largest clones.

This clone was picked up one time. Its antigen is not yet known. No much larger clone exists at a distance of one base, and base qualities are not known. The receptor chain draws on TRBV6-6 and TRBJ2-3; the D segment cannot be called with confidence. Sequencing was done on a sample of peripheral blood. The sequence was obtained from a human donor in a cohort sampled during active COVID-19. In nucleotide form, the sequence is TGTGCCACCCCAAACCCCACTCGCCGGGATACGCAGTATTTT. Translated, it reads CATPNPTRRDTQYF.